The 30 T cell receptor beta chains in this list originate from one sample, sequenced in a study of shared clonotypes between healthy human individuals. The table came from immunoSEQ multiplex PCR; TCRdb's copy has only in-frame clones and leaves some out. This sample carries 400,000 to 600,000 clones, almost 80% of them seen once, and the ten largest clones take around an eighth. The sample was PBMCs. The receptors come from a woman aged 40 to 50 in good health. Some clones in this sample may be carry-over from other donors' samples.

The chain is built from TRBV21-1 and TRBJ2-5; the D segment call TRBD2 is taken from the table without a DNA check. TRBV21-1 is termed a pseudogene. The CDR3 has 18 residues. The CDR3, as DNA: TGTGCCAGCAGCAAAAGGCTGTACGGGGGGGGTCGGCAAGAGACCCAGTACTTC. The encoded protein is CASSKRLYGGGRQETQYF.

The V and J genes are TRBV25-1 and TRBJ2-1, with 11 nucleotides matching TRBD2. This CDR3 has 13 amino acids. V dropped 8 bases and J dropped 7; count of bases not matched to a gene: 4. Germline V gives CDR1 MGHDK, CDR2 SYGVNS. The CDR3 loop is CASSWTSGNEQFF. CDR3 DNA: TGTGCCAGCTCCTGGACTAGCGGGAATGAGCAGTTCTTC.

The chain recombines TRBV7-2 with TRBJ2-1, with 12 bases fitting TRBD1. This CDR3 has 14 amino acids. From germline, CDR1 is SGHTA and CDR2 FQGNSA. J gave up 10 bases and V 7 bases, and 8 bases lay outside the gene matches. The CDR3 region has the DNA TGTGCCAGCACCCCGGGACAGGGGGCAGGAGAGCAGTTCTTC. Residues: CASTPGQGAGEQFF. Full variable domain (remainder filled in from reference TRBV7-2 and TRBJ2-1): GAGVSQSPSNKVTEKGKDVELRCDPISGHTALYWYRQSLGQGLEFLIYFQGNSAPDKSGLPSDRFSAERTGGSVSTLTIQRTQQEDSAVYLCASTPGQGAGEQFFGPGTRLTVL.

The chain combines TRBV27 with TRBJ2-5; 7 nucleotides agree with TRBD2. TRBJ2-7 explains the end of the DNA better; the J call may be wrong. In germline, CDR1 is MNHEY, CDR2 SMNVEV (reference sequence). The CDR3 runs 15 residues. CDR3 amino acids: CASSRGLGPSYEQYF. The CDR3, as DNA: TGTGCCAGCAGTAGAGGACTAGGACCTTCCTACGAGCAGTACTTC.

V and J are TRBV11-2 and TRBJ2-7; D is tentatively TRBD1 or TRBD2 (5 bases each). The CDR3 loop spans 13 amino acids. Germline V lookup: CDR1 SGHAT, CDR2 FQNNGV. V lost 8 bases and J 2 bases, leaving 13 bases between the germline ends. In DNA form, the CDR3 reads TGTGCCAGCGGTCATTGGGGACCCTACGAGCAGTACTTC. It translates to CASGHWGPYEQYF. The whole variable domain, filled in from reference TRBV11-2 and TRBJ2-7, reads EAGVAQSPRYKIIEKRQSVAFWCNPISGHATLYWYQQILGQGPKLLIQFQNNGVVDDSQLPKDRFSAERLKGVDSTLKIQPAKLEDSAVYLCASGHWGPYEQYFGPGTRLTVT.

This chain connects TRBV2 to TRBJ2-7; 13 positions match TRBD2. Trimming cost V 6 bases and J 6 bases; bases outside gene matches: 5. Germline V gene lookup returns CDR1 SNHLY and CDR2 FYNNEI. The CDR3 loop spans 14 amino acids. Here the CDR3 reads CASSAGLAGVEQYF. For the CDR3, the DNA is TGTGCCAGCAGCGCTGGACTAGCGGGAGTCGAGCAGTACTTC.

The sample holds one count of this clone. A single base separates this from a much larger clone, so it may be a read error. V and J are TRBV7-2 and TRBJ2-1, with a possible D match to TRBD2 (5 bases). The germline gives CDR1 SGHTA, CDR2 FQGNSA. The CDR3 extends over 14 amino acids. The V end was cut by 5 bases, the J end by 2 bases, with 10 bases between. As DNA, the CDR3 is TGTGCCAGCAGCCCGATGCGGGCCTACAATGAGCAGTTCTTC. This translates into CASSPMRAYNEQFF.

The chain employs TRBV6-6 and TRBJ1-2; a weak D match, TRBD1 (6 bases). This CDR3 has 15 amino acids. Germline V CDR1 and CDR2: MNHNY, SVGAGI (reference sequence). Trimming cost V 2 bases and J 7 bases, with 17 bases left between them. Written as DNA, the CDR3 is TGTGCCAGCAGTTACCGACCGGACAGCGGTGGTGGCTACACCTTC. Protein: CASSYRPDSGGGYTF.

This chain links TRBV5-1 with TRBJ2-3; D is possibly TRBD1 or TRBD2 (8 bases each). Between the trimmed V and J ends, which lost 1 base and 0 bases, there was a span of 27 bases. Germline V lookup: CDR1 SGHRS, CDR2 YFSETQ. The CDR3 covers 21 residues. CDR3 nucleotide sequence: TGCGCCAGCAGCTTGCGGGCAGGGGGCTCACTAGCGGTATTTAGCACAGATACGCAGTATTTT. It encodes CASSLRAGGSLAVFSTDTQYF.

The V gene is TRBV19, the J gene TRBJ1-2, with D possibly matching TRBD1 (5 bases). This CDR3 is built from 12 residues. Germline values: CDR1 LNHDA, CDR2 SQIVND (reference sequence). The ends were cut back, 2 bases at V and 4 bases at J, with 5 bases in the middle. The CDR3 is CASSIRGYGYTF. The CDR3 DNA is TGTGCCAGTAGTATAAGGGGCTATGGCTACACCTTC.

This chain joins TRBV19 and TRBJ2-1, with a weak D call TRBD2 (5 bases). Germline-derived CDR1 and CDR2 are LNHDA and SQIVND (reference sequence). V lost 4 bases to trimming and J lost 9 bases, with 13 bases between them. The CDR3 is 13 residues long. Here the CDR3 reads CASSSQIAIEQFF. The CDR3 DNA reads as TGTGCCAGTAGTAGCCAGATAGCGATTGAGCAGTTCTTC.

Written as DNA, the CDR3 is TGTGCCAGCAGTGGTGGGGCCAACGTCCTGACTTTC. It yields the protein CASSGGANVLTF. V is TRBV25-1 and J is TRBJ2-6, with D unclear. Germline CDR1 and CDR2: MGHDK and SYGVNS. V lost 4 bases and J 3 bases, leaving 1 base between the germline ends. This CDR3 region has 12 residues.

This clone occurred a few times. The chain's CDR3 is CASTRRRSYNEQFF. The CDR3 coding sequence is TGTGCCAGCACGCGGCGACGCTCCTACAATGAGCAGTTCTTC. The chain couples TRBV28 to TRBJ2-1; D is uncertain. The ends were cut back, 7 bases at V and 0 bases at J, with 10 bases in the middle. Germline V lookup: CDR1 MDHEN, CDR2 SYDVKM. The CDR3 length is 14 residues.

This chain joins TRBV15 and TRBJ2-1, with a possible D match to TRBD2 (5 bases). Trimming took 2 bases from V and 4 from J, leaving 21 bases between them. Germline V gene sequence: CDR1 LNHNV, CDR2 YYDKDF (reference sequence). CDR3 length equals 18 residues. CDR3 coding DNA: TGTGCCACCAGCAGACCCGGCCGTCCGGGGAGACCATACAATGAGCAGTTCTTC. The encoded protein is CATSRPGRPGRPYNEQFF.

V and J are TRBV6-1 and TRBJ2-7; TRBD1 matches 7 bases. After removal of 4 bases from V and 4 bases from J, the junction contained 4 bases not matched to a gene. The CDR3 consists of 13 residues. Germline assignment: CDR1 MNHNS and CDR2 SASEGT. The CDR3 nucleotides are TGTGCCAGCAGTGTGGACAGGAGATACGAGCAGTACTTC. Protein: CASSVDRRYEQYF.

With respect to this clone: This specimen includes other DNA sequences encoding the same CDR3. This chain joins TRBV9 and TRBJ2-5; TRBD2 matches at 7 bases. V lost 0 bases, J lost 4 bases, and 3 bases stayed unmatched. Germline CDR1 SGDLS, CDR2 YYNGEE. The CDR3 length is 14 residues. CDR3 nucleotide sequence: TGTGCCAGCAGCGTAGCGGGGGGTCCAGAGACCCAGTACTTC. Translated: CASSVAGGPETQYF.

V usage is TRBV20-1 and J usage is TRBJ2-1; a weak D match, TRBD1 (5 bases). The CDR3 sequence is 10 residues long. Germline CDR1 and CDR2: DFQATT and SNEGSKA (reference sequence). The chain's CDR3 is CSSGRNEQFF. The CDR3 DNA sequence: TGCAGCTCAGGGCGCAATGAGCAGTTCTTC.

The rearrangement joins TRBV7-9 to TRBJ2-5; 7 nucleotides line up with TRBD2. The J call is in doubt because the DNA end fits TRBJ2-7 better. The CDR3 runs 14 residues. Germline V lookup: CDR1 SEHNR, CDR2 FQNEAQ (reference sequence). In nucleotides, the CDR3 is TGTGCCAGCAGCTTAGGTGGGAGGGCCTACGAGCAGTACTTC. It translates to CASSLGGRAYEQYF.

The chain carries TRBV7-8 and TRBJ2-7, with 7 bases aligning to TRBD2. After removal of 5 bases from V and 0 bases from J, the junction contained 13 bases not matched to a gene. The germline CDR1 and CDR2 sequences are SGHVS and FQNEAQ. The CDR3 loop spans 17 amino acids. This CDR3 reads CASSTRGSGISSYEQYF. In DNA, the CDR3 is TGTGCCAGCAGCACACGGGGAAGCGGGATTAGCTCCTACGAGCAGTACTTC.

This clone was observed a handful of times. This chain connects TRBV29-1 to TRBJ2-7; 10 positions agree with TRBD1. Germline lookup yields CDR1 SQVTM and CDR2 ANQGSEA. V lost 7 bases to trimming and J lost 3 bases; unmatched junction nucleotides: 6. There are 13 residues in the CDR3. CDR3 loop: CSAEGQGSYEQYF. The CDR3 DNA follows: TGCAGCGCCGAGGGACAGGGGAGCTACGAGCAGTACTTC.

The count of this clone is one. The V gene is TRBV7-2, the J gene TRBJ1-5, with D possibly matching TRBD1 (6 bases). The germline CDR1 and CDR2 sequences are SGHTA and FQGNSA. The CDR3 extends over 15 amino acids. Trimming removed 2 bases at V and 5 bases at J, with 13 bases between. The CDR3 region is CASSLLGGAYQPQHF. In nucleotides, the CDR3 is TGTGCCAGCAGCTTATTGGGGGGGGCTTATCAGCCCCAGCATTTT.

The chain couples TRBV18 to TRBJ2-1; 8 bases are a match to TRBD2. Germline V gene sequence: CDR1 KGHSH, CDR2 LQKENI. Trimming took 5 bases from V and 3 from J; bases not matched to a gene: 6. The CDR3 has 15 amino acids. In DNA form, the CDR3 reads TGTGCCAGCTCAGGGACTAGGCGGATCTACAATGAGCAGTTCTTC. This sequence encodes CASSGTRRIYNEQFF.

The J gene is TRBJ2-1, the V gene TRBV7-6, with 7 bases lining up with TRBD1. The CDR3 runs 13 residues. Trimming took 5 bases from V and 5 from J; bases not matched to a gene: 3. Germline V gene data show CDR1 as SGHVS and CDR2 as FNYEAQ. As DNA, the CDR3 is TGTGCCAGCAGCGTCGGGACAGACAATGAGCAGTTCTTC. Translated: CASSVGTDNEQFF.

The rearrangement links TRBV27 to TRBJ1-1, with no clear D. V was clipped by 8 bases and J by 1 base, with 11 bases between them. CDR1 and CDR2 from the germline V gene are MNHEY and SMNVEV (reference sequence). The CDR3 consists of 13 residues. The DNA for the CDR3 is TGTGCCAGCGGCGGTAGGGAGAACACTGAAGCTTTCTTT. Residues: CASGGRENTEAFF.

The genes are TRBV5-4 and TRBJ2-7, with 15 bases matching TRBD2. Germline V lookup: CDR1 SGHNT, CDR2 YYREEE (reference sequence). V lost 3 bases to trimming and J lost 7 bases; unmatched junction nucleotides: 2. This CDR3 has 14 residues. The DNA for the CDR3 is TGTGCCAGCAGCTCCGGGACTAGCGGGAGGGAGCAGTACTTC. Protein sequence: CASSSGTSGREQYF. The full variable domain, in which reference TRBV5-4 and TRBJ2-7 provide the parts outside the CDR3, is ETGVTQSPTHLIKTRGQQVTLRCSSQSGHNTVSWYQQALGQGPQFIFQYYREEENGRGNFPPRFSGLQFPNYSSELNVNALELDDSALYLCASSSGTSGREQYFGPGTRLTVT.

The chain recombines TRBV25-1 with TRBJ2-3; 7 bases are shared with TRBD1. J lost 6 bases, V lost 2 bases, and 5 bases had no gene match. The germline gives CDR1 MGHDK, CDR2 SYGVNS. The CDR3 runs to 14 residues. CDR3 sequence reads: CASSEAGGWDTQYF. The CDR3 region has the DNA TGTGCCAGCAGTGAAGCAGGGGGATGGGATACGCAGTATTTT.

The chain recombines TRBV9 with TRBJ2-1; D is possibly TRBD2 (6 bases). The CDR3 covers 15 residues. With 7 bases removed from V and 0 bases from J, the gap between germline ends came to 14 bases. Germline V gene data show CDR1 as SGDLS and CDR2 as YYNGEE. CDR3 sequence reads: CASAAGRSSYNEQFF. The CDR3 nucleotides read TGTGCCAGCGCCGCCGGGAGAAGCTCCTACAATGAGCAGTTCTTC.

The CDR3 region is CAWSVGAKVNTEAFF. The CDR3 coding sequence is TGTGCCTGGAGTGTAGGGGCGAAGGTGAACACTGAAGCTTTCTTT. The rearrangement links TRBV30 to TRBJ1-1; perhaps TRBD1 as D (5 bases). CDR3 length: 15 residues. Trimming shortened V by 0 bases and J by 0 bases, and 11 bases separated the two germline ends. The germline CDR1 and CDR2 sequences are GTSNPN and SVGIG (reference sequence).

This clone came up a few times. Distinct nucleotide sequences in the sample also encode this CDR3. The chain combines TRBV28 with TRBJ2-7; D remains unclear. Trimming pared 1 base from V and 3 bases from J, leaving 4 bases between. Germline CDR1 and CDR2: MDHEN and SYDVKM. The CDR3 is 12 amino acids. CDR3 residues: CASSLFGYEQYF. CDR3 in DNA: TGTGCCAGCAGTTTATTTGGCTACGAGCAGTACTTC.

The V call is TRBV5-1, the J call TRBJ2-7; 8 bases line up with TRBD1. CDR1 SGHRS and CDR2 YFSETQ come from the germline V gene. V dropped 5 bases and J dropped 4; count of bases not matched to a gene: 2. The CDR3 has 12 amino acids. The CDR3: CASRGDRYEQYF. CDR3 in DNA: TGCGCCAGCAGAGGGGACAGGTACGAGCAGTACTTC. Filled out from reference TRBV5-1 and TRBJ2-7, the complete variable domain reads KAGVTQTPRYLIKTRGQQVTLSCSPISGHRSVSWYQQTPGQGLQFLFEYFSETQRNKGNFPGRFSGRQFSNSRSEMNVSTLELGDSALYLCASRGDRYEQYFGPGTRLTVT.